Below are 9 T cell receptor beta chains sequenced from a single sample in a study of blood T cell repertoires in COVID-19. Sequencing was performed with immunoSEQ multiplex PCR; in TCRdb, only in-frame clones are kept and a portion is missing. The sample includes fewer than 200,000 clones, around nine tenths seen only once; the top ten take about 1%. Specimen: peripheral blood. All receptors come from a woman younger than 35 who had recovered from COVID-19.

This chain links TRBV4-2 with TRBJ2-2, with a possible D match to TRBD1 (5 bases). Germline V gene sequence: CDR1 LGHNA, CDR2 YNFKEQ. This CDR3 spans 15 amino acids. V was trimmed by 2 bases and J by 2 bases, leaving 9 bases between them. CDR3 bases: TGTGCCAGCAGCCAAAAACAGGAAAACACCGGGGAGCTGTTTTTT. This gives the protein CASSQKQENTGELFF.

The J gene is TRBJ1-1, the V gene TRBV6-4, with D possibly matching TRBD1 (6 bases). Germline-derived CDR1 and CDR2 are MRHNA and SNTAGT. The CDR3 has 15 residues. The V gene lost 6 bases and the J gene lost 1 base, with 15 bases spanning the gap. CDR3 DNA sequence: TGTGCCAGCAGCCCATCGACAGGAGGGAACACTGAAGCTTTCTTT. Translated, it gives CASSPSTGGNTEAFF.

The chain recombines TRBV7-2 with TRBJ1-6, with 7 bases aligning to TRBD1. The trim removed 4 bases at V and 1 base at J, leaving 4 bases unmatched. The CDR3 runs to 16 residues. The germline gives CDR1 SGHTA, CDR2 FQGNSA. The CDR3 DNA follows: TGTGCCAGCAGCTCGACAGGGAGGTCCTATAATTCACCCCTCCACTTT. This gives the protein CASSSTGRSYNSPLHF.

The CDR3 DNA reads as TGTGCCAGCAGTGAAAGACTAGATTCGTACAATGAGCAGTTCTTC. It is translated as CASSERLDSYNEQFF. The V call is TRBV6-1, the J call TRBJ2-1; D is possibly TRBD2 (6 bases). Between the trimmed V and J ends, which lost 2 bases and 4 bases, there was a span of 12 bases. The CDR3 runs 15 residues. Germline CDR1 and CDR2: MNHNS and SASEGT.

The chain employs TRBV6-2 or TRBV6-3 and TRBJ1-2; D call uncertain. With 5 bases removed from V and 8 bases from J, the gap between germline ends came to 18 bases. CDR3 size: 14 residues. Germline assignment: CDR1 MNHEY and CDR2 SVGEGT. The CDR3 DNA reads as TGTGCCAGCAGTCCGCGGTCGATGGGTGGAGGCTACACCTTC. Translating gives CASSPRSMGGGYTF.

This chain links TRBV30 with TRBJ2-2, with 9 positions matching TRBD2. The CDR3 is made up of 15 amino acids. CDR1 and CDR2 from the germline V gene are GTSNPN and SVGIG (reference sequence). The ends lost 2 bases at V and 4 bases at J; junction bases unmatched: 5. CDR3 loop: CAWSPGLAFTGELFF. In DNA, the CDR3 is TGTGCCTGGAGTCCGGGACTAGCCTTCACCGGGGAGCTGTTTTTT.

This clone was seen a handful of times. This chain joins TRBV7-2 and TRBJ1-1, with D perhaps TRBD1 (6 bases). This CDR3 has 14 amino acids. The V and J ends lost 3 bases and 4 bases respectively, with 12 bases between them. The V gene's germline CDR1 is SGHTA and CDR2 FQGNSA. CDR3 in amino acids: CASSFRDTSTEAFF. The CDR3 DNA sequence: TGTGCCAGCAGCTTCCGGGACACCTCCACTGAAGCTTTCTTT.

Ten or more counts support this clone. The CDR3 region has the DNA TGTGCCAGTACCGGGGGAGTGATCAGCAATCAGCCCCAGCATTTT. Amino acid sequence: CASTGGVISNQPQHF. The chain uses TRBV19 and TRBJ1-5; D is perhaps TRBD1 (5 bases). Germline CDR1 reads LNHDA; CDR2 reads SQIVND (reference sequence). There are 15 residues in the CDR3. Trimming left V 7 bases short and J 1 base short, with 14 bases between.

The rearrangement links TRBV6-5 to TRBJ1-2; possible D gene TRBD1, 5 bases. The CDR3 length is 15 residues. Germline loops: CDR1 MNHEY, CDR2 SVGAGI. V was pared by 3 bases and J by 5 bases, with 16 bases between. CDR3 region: CASSYTMTAGYGYTF. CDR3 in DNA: TGTGCCAGCAGTTATACTATGACAGCAGGATATGGCTACACCTTC.